This T cell receptor beta chain was recorded in a study of shared clonotypes between healthy human individuals. Across the study: Every donor yielded three CD4 naive, three CD4 memory, two CD8 naive and one CD8 memory plate. Study-wide points: What limited the represented genetic and exposure-history diversity was the small number of donors.

With regard to this clone: The target antigen is unknown.

Germline V gene data show CDR1 as SNHLY and CDR2 as FYNNEI. CDR3 size: 15 residues. The V and J ends lost 5 bases and 0 bases respectively, with 14 bases between them. This table comes from immunoSEQ multiplex PCR, and its TCRdb copy is limited to in-frame clones, with some not included. Among around 2,000,000 clones listed, about 94% were seen once. It was CD45RO-negative cells, positively selected for CCR7, that made up naive CD8 cells, with terminally differentiated effector memory CD45RA+ cells excluded. The chain recombines TRBV2 with TRBJ2-7; the D gene is possibly TRBD1 (6 bases). This sequence was found in a man aged 18 to 29 in good health. The material sequenced was naive CD8+ T cells sorted from blood. CDR3 residues: CASSFSLDSSYEQYF. As DNA, the CDR3 is TGTGCCAGCAGTTTTTCCTTGGACAGCTCCTACGAGCAGTACTTC.